This is a list of T cell receptor beta chains from one sample in a study of CD4 T cells in relation to SARS-CoV-2 and coronaviruses. Some clones are missing from TCRdb's copy, which holds only in-frame ones; the method was immunoSEQ multiplex PCR. This sample has 50,000 to 70,000 clones, with around 86% found just once. Sequenced: memory CD4+ T cells from PBMCs. Source of these receptors: a human donor in good health. Each CDR3 is given with its conserved first and last residue. The order of the fields is CDR3 protein, J gene, V gene.

CDR3aa: CASSRQERYEQFF; j_gene: TRBJ2-1; v_gene: TRBV3-1/TRBV3-2
CDR3aa: CASSFGGDNEQFF; j_gene: TRBJ2-1; v_gene: TRBV11-2
CDR3aa: CASSIGTSSGNTIYF; j_gene: TRBJ1-3; v_gene: TRBV19
CDR3aa: CASKKRQEADGSYEQYF; j_gene: TRBJ2-7; v_gene: TRBV27
CDR3aa: CASSRSEAPGELFF; j_gene: TRBJ2-2; v_gene: TRBV2
CDR3aa: CASSPGVWASYGTDTQYF; j_gene: TRBJ2-3; v_gene: TRBV9
CDR3aa: CASSDQGSLSNQPQHF; j_gene: TRBJ1-5; v_gene: TRBV2
CDR3aa: CASSPASTGFYEQYF; j_gene: TRBJ2-7; v_gene: TRBV5-1
CDR3aa: CASSPGVGDRDSGELFF; j_gene: TRBJ2-2; v_gene: TRBV18
CDR3aa: CASSQQTGDGYTF; j_gene: TRBJ1-2; v_gene: TRBV4-3
CDR3aa: CASSFGRNYGYTF; j_gene: TRBJ1-2; v_gene: TRBV12-3/TRBV12-4
CDR3aa: CASSELAGGVWDTQYF; j_gene: TRBJ2-3; v_gene: TRBV2
CDR3aa: CASSGNRDFYNEQFF; j_gene: TRBJ2-1; v_gene: TRBV27
CDR3aa: CASSSSLFAFF; j_gene: TRBJ1-1; v_gene: TRBV28
CDR3aa: CASSLDRGRGLQETQYF; j_gene: TRBJ2-5; v_gene: TRBV11-2
CDR3aa: CASSLGQGMEQFF; j_gene: TRBJ2-1; v_gene: TRBV7-2
CDR3aa: CASIRGQLNTEAFF; j_gene: TRBJ1-1; v_gene: TRBV19
CDR3aa: CASSQEEGDGYTF; j_gene: TRBJ1-2; v_gene: TRBV3-1/TRBV3-2
CDR3aa: CASSLMQGFGDTQYF; j_gene: TRBJ2-3; v_gene: TRBV7-2
CDR3aa: CSTREVEKLFF; j_gene: TRBJ1-4; v_gene: TRBV20-1
CDR3aa: CASSLGTVFNYGYTF; j_gene: TRBJ1-2; v_gene: TRBV5-1
CDR3aa: CATSDPGTGEDTQYF; j_gene: TRBJ2-3; v_gene: TRBV24-1
CDR3aa: CASSEGYGSSGNTIYF; j_gene: TRBJ1-3; v_gene: TRBV6-1
CDR3aa: CASREFTEAFF; j_gene: TRBJ1-1; v_gene: TRBV5-1
CDR3aa: CASRLGTAYGYTF; j_gene: TRBJ1-2; v_gene: TRBV6-5
CDR3aa: CASSFNKVERSSYEQYF; j_gene: TRBJ2-7; v_gene: TRBV28
CDR3aa: CASSLGSGPDIQYF; j_gene: TRBJ2-4; v_gene: TRBV7-3
CDR3aa: CSVGVGGNNYGYTF; j_gene: TRBJ1-2; v_gene: TRBV29-1
CDR3aa: CASRPGQSTDTQYF; j_gene: TRBJ2-3; v_gene: TRBV4-1
CDR3aa: CASSPRREGSEQYF; j_gene: TRBJ2-7; v_gene: TRBV18
CDR3aa: CASSTNPDTEAFF; j_gene: TRBJ1-1; v_gene: TRBV12-3/TRBV12-4
CDR3aa: CAISDRALTGMNTEAFF; j_gene: TRBJ1-1; v_gene: TRBV10-3
CDR3aa: CASSPFRGYNGQRNEQFF; j_gene: TRBJ2-1; v_gene: TRBV19
CDR3aa: CASRHLNTEAFF; j_gene: TRBJ1-1; v_gene: TRBV6-1
CDR3aa: CASSLNRRYGYTF; j_gene: TRBJ1-2; v_gene: TRBV11-2
CDR3aa: CAISDFLRDRLYEQYF; j_gene: TRBJ2-7; v_gene: TRBV10-3